This is a list of T cell receptor beta chains from one sample in a study of radiation and T cells in renal cell carcinoma. Profiling relied on immunoSEQ multiplex PCR, and the TCRdb table lists in-frame clones only, not all of them. The data contain some 100,000 clones, over 65% of them singletons. Specimen: blood, collected from a patient whose treatment included radiotherapy and nephrectomy. Source of these receptors: a man between 60 and 70 years old with renal cell carcinoma. The CDR3 runs from the conserved cysteine through the conserved F or W. A D gene is named only where the DNA matches it firmly. Only some rows state a clone size, as once, few, many or a class for expanded clones.

size,V,D,J,CDR3,DNA
NA,TRBV19,TRBD1,TRBJ2-5,CASKPRTGGMETQYF,TGTGCCAGTAAACCACGGACAGGGGGCATGGAGACCCAGTACTTC
few,TRBV2,NA,TRBJ2-1,CASVDSSNNEQFF,TGTGCCAGCGTAGACTCTTCTAACAATGAGCAGTTCTTC
NA,TRBV6-5,TRBD2,TRBJ2-1,CASSSPGGRAVNEQFF,TGTGCCAGCAGTTCCCCTGGCGGGAGGGCCGTGAATGAGCAGTTCTTC
once,TRBV4-2,NA,TRBJ2-7,CASSQVAGLREQYF,TGTGCCAGCAGCCAAGTGGCCGGGCTGCGCGAGCAGTACTTC
NA,TRBV10-3,NA,TRBJ1-3,CAIRAGLVARDSGNTIYF,TGTGCCATCAGGGCCGGACTCGTAGCGAGGGACTCTGGAAACACCATATATTTT
NA,TRBV7-7,NA,TRBJ2-5,CASSLGFGGGETQYF,TGTGCCAGCAGCCTGGGGTTTGGAGGGGGCGAGACCCAGTACTTC
NA,TRBV28,NA,TRBJ2-5,CASSLPGQETQYF,TGTGCCAGCAGTTTACCCGGGCAAGAGACCCAGTACTTC
NA,TRBV14,TRBD1,TRBJ2-1,CASSQVQGAGEQFF,TGTGCCAGCAGCCAAGTTCAGGGGGCAGGTGAGCAGTTCTTC
NA,TRBV11-3,TRBD1,TRBJ2-3,CASSSRTGGRFADTQYF,TGTGCCAGCAGCTCCCGGACAGGGGGCAGGTTCGCAGATACGCAGTATTTT
NA,TRBV7-2,TRBD2,TRBJ2-3,CASSWTSRSTDTQYF,TGTGCCAGCAGCTGGACTAGTCGGAGCACAGATACGCAGTATTTT
NA,TRBV19,NA,TRBJ2-7,CASKRDPANDEQYF,TGTGCCAGTAAAAGGGACCCCGCGAACGACGAGCAGTACTTC
NA,TRBV7-2,TRBD1,TRBJ2-3,CASSLWTGGDTQYF,TGTGCCAGCAGCCTCTGGACAGGAGGAGATACGCAGTATTTT
NA,TRBV5-4,NA,TRBJ2-2,CASSPSGGVNTGELFF,TGTGCCAGCAGCCCCTCGGGCGGGGTTAACACCGGGGAGCTGTTTTTT
NA,TRBV14,TRBD2,TRBJ2-1,CASSPSGRNYNEQFF,TGTGCCAGCAGCCCTAGCGGGAGGAACTACAATGAGCAGTTCTTC
NA,TRBV5-4,NA,TRBJ1-2,CASSFGSVSSNYGYTF,TGTGCCAGCAGCTTTGGCTCTGTGTCCTCTAACTATGGCTACACCTTC
once,TRBV7-9,TRBD2,TRBJ2-5,CASRSLAGVQETQYF,TGTGCCAGCAGGAGTTTAGCGGGAGTACAAGAGACCCAGTACTTC
NA,TRBV4-2,NA,TRBJ2-7,CASSRDSRPGQGEQYF,TGTGCCAGCAGCCGAGATAGTCGGCCAGGGCAGGGCGAGCAGTACTTC
NA,TRBV7-2,TRBD2,TRBJ2-7,CASSSPSGSYEQYF,TGTGCCAGCAGCTCCCCTAGCGGTAGCTACGAGCAGTACTTC
NA,TRBV9,NA,TRBJ2-3,CASSSPQAGRGTDTQYF,TGTGCCAGCAGCTCCCCCCAGGCTGGTAGGGGCACAGATACGCAGTATTTT
once,TRBV4-1,NA,TRBJ1-4,CASSQVAGSSNEKLFF,TGCGCCAGCAGCCAAGTTGCTGGGAGTTCTAATGAAAAACTGTTTTTT
once,TRBV5-4,NA,TRBJ2-7,CASSPDRGLEQYF,TGTGCCAGCAGCCCCGATCGCGGCCTCGAGCAGTACTTC
NA,TRBV6-4,NA,TRBJ1-5,CAYLLGTISGKYSNQPQHF,TGTGCCTATCTCTTAGGGACTATCTCCGGAAAGTATAGCAATCAGCCCCAGCATTTT
NA,TRBV2,NA,TRBJ2-5,CASSEDLGRETQYF,TGTGCCAGCAGTGAAGATCTGGGCCGGGAGACCCAGTACTTC
once,TRBV19,TRBD1,TRBJ2-1,CASLPGQGYNEQFF,TGTGCCAGCCTCCCGGGACAGGGATACAATGAGCAGTTCTTC
once,TRBV19,NA,TRBJ2-3,CASSITPVGTDTQYF,TGTGCCAGTAGTATCACCCCCGTGGGCACAGATACGCAGTATTTT
NA,TRBV7-6,NA,TRBJ1-4,CASSLVAGWTVNNEKLFF,TGTGCCAGCAGCTTAGTGGCCGGATGGACGGTGAATAATGAAAAACTGTTTTTT
NA,TRBV12-5,NA,TRBJ2-5,CASGLDSKKETQYF,TGTGCTAGTGGTTTGGATTCAAAAAAAGAGACCCAGTACTTC
few,TRBV23-1,TRBD2,TRBJ2-7,CASSFLGLAGGGDSYEQYF,TGCGCCAGCAGTTTTTTAGGACTAGCGGGAGGAGGGGACTCCTACGAGCAGTACTTC
NA,TRBV6-5,NA,TRBJ2-3,CASGPAVAVTDTQYF,TGTGCCAGTGGCCCGGCCGTGGCGGTGACAGATACGCAGTATTTT
NA,TRBV14,NA,TRBJ2-5,CASSQVSASETQYF,TGTGCCAGCAGCCAAGTGTCAGCGTCTGAGACCCAGTACTTC
NA,TRBV28,NA,TRBJ1-5,CASSLGYGSFNQPQHF,TGTGCCAGCAGTTTAGGTTACGGGTCGTTCAATCAGCCCCAGCATTTT
NA,TRBV19,NA,TRBJ1-5,CASGQINQPQHF,TGTGCCAGTGGGCAAATTAATCAGCCCCAGCATTTT
once,TRBV2,NA,TRBJ1-4,CASSTLRVGVGPNNEKLFF,TGTGCCAGCAGTACGTTAAGGGTTGGAGTGGGGCCCAATAATGAAAAACTGTTTTTT
NA,TRBV7-9,NA,TRBJ2-7,CASSFEAGQYF,TGTGCCAGCAGCTTTGAGGCGGGGCAGTACTTC
NA,TRBV28,NA,TRBJ1-2,CASSLEGGGFYGYTF,TGTGCCAGCAGTTTAGAGGGGGGCGGATTCTATGGCTACACCTTC
NA,TRBV28,NA,TRBJ1-1,CASSASIRRAFF,TGTGCCAGCAGTGCCTCTATCCGAAGGGCTTTCTTT
NA,TRBV25-1,NA,TRBJ1-3,CASSESLASGNTIYF,TGTGCCAGCAGTGAGAGTCTTGCCTCTGGAAACACCATATATTTT
NA,TRBV7-2,NA,TRBJ2-1,CASSLEVFYNEQFF,TGTGCCAGCAGCTTAGAAGTCTTCTACAATGAGCAGTTCTTC
NA,TRBV11-1,NA,TRBJ2-5,CASSSQETQYF,TGTGCCAGCAGCTCGCAAGAGACCCAGTACTTC
few,TRBV19,TRBD2,TRBJ2-4,CASSIPGLAGKNIQYF,TGTGCCAGTAGCATACCGGGACTAGCCGGAAAAAACATTCAGTACTTC
NA,TRBV7-9,NA,TRBJ2-3,CASISGLPTDTQYF,TGTGCCAGCATCTCCGGGTTACCTACAGATACGCAGTATTTT
NA,TRBV4-1,NA,TRBJ2-7,CASSQRLGMYEQYF,TGCGCCAGCAGCCAGCGGCTCGGGATGTACGAGCAGTACTTC
NA,TRBV27,TRBD1,TRBJ1-4,CASSLRDRGGEKLFF,TGTGCCAGCAGTCTTCGGGACAGGGGAGGCGAAAAACTGTTTTTT
NA,TRBV28,NA,TRBJ2-2,CASSLRGARGTGELFF,TGTGCCAGCAGTTTACGGGGGGCGCGTGGAACCGGGGAGCTGTTTTTT
NA,TRBV9,TRBD2,TRBJ2-1,CASSVERAGGSYNEQFF,TGTGCCAGCAGCGTAGAGAGAGCGGGAGGGTCCTACAATGAGCAGTTCTTC
NA,TRBV5-5,TRBD1,TRBJ1-1,CASGSTGRMNTEAFF,TGTGCCAGCGGGTCGACAGGGAGAATGAACACTGAAGCTTTCTTT
NA,TRBV10-1,NA,TRBJ2-7,CARLPLRAYEQYF,TGCGCCAGACTCCCTTTAAGAGCCTACGAGCAGTACTTC
NA,TRBV4-1,NA,TRBJ2-1,CASSHLLYNEQFF,TGCGCCAGCAGCCACCTCCTATACAATGAGCAGTTCTTC
NA,TRBV30,NA,TRBJ2-7,CAWSVGSDASYEQYF,TGTGCCTGGAGTGTAGGGTCAGATGCTTCCTACGAGCAGTACTTC
few,TRBV7-6,TRBD1,TRBJ1-1,CASSLRQGYTEAFF,TGTGCCAGCAGCCTTCGACAGGGCTACACTGAAGCTTTCTTT
NA,TRBV19,TRBD1,TRBJ2-3,CASSIGTGSGRTDTQYF,TGTGCCAGTAGTATCGGGACAGGTAGTGGACGCACAGATACGCAGTATTTT
NA,TRBV11-2,NA,TRBJ2-6,CASSPDSGANVLTF,TGTGCCAGCAGCCCGGACTCTGGGGCCAACGTCCTGACTTTC
NA,TRBV6-4,NA,TRBJ2-1,CASSEIAYNEQFF,TGTGCCAGCAGTGAAATAGCTTACAATGAGCAGTTCTTC
NA,TRBV29-1,TRBD1,TRBJ1-5,CSAQGGNQPQHF,TGCAGCGCCCAGGGGGGGAATCAGCCCCAGCATTTT